These 18 T cell receptor beta chains originate from one sample sequenced in a study of immune characterization of retroperitoneal liposarcoma. TCRdb re-called the PCR reads through MiXCR, storing one row per CDR3 protein. The repertoire includes approximately 3,200 distinct CDR3 sequences, around half of them detected once, and 45% sits in the top ten. Sequences were obtained from tumor tissue. The receptors derive from a male donor with retroperitoneal liposarcoma.

This rearrangement joins TRBV6-1 to TRBJ2-3, with D hard to call. Germline V gene lookup returns CDR1 MNHNS and CDR2 SASEGT. The CDR3 is 12 amino acids. V was trimmed by 6 bases and J by 4 bases, leaving 8 bases between them. This chain's CDR3 is CASSPTPDTQYF. In DNA, the CDR3 is TGTGCCAGCAGCCCTACCCCAGATACGCAGTATTTT.

The chain has TRBV7-8 and TRBJ2-3; D unclear. The germline V gene encodes CDR1 SGHVS and CDR2 FQNEAQ. V was shortened by 3 bases and J by 6 bases, with 10 bases between the two germline ends. This CDR3 spans 13 amino acids. In DNA form, the CDR3 reads TGTGCCAGCAGCTTGGCTGCTAAGGATACGCAGTATTTT. Residues: CASSLAAKDTQYF.

The CDR3 reads CASSRTGEFDGYTF. Written as DNA, the CDR3 is TGTGCCAGCAGCCGGACAGGGGAGTTTGATGGCTACACCTTC. The chain combines TRBV7-8 with TRBJ1-2; 9 bases line up with TRBD1. V lost 5 bases and J lost 6; bases outside the gene matches: 7. The germline CDR1 and CDR2 sequences are SGHVS and FQNEAQ. This CDR3 has 14 residues.

The rearrangement uses TRBV7-6 and TRBJ2-1; no clear D gene. The CDR3 is 14 amino acids. V lost 5 bases to trimming and J lost 10 bases, with 18 bases between them. Germline values: CDR1 SGHVS, CDR2 FNYEAQ. CDR3 nucleotide sequence: TGTGCCAGCAGCCCCACGGCGAGAACTGAGGAGCAGTTCTTC. It specifies CASSPTARTEEQFF.

In its sample, this clonotype was seen a few times. The chain carries TRBV12-3 or TRBV12-4 and TRBJ2-1; weak D call: TRBD2 (5 bases). V was cut by 5 bases and J by 5 bases, with 25 bases left in between. The CDR3 extends over 18 amino acids. CDR3 loop: CASSKKQTLAGVDNEQFF. In nucleotides, the CDR3 is TGTGCCAGCAGTAAAAAGCAAACACTGGCCGGGGTTGACAATGAGCAGTTCTTC.

This sequence joins TRBV27 and TRBJ1-6, with 10 bases matching TRBD1. This CDR3 comprises 12 residues. Trimming at V came to 8 bases and at J to 10 bases, leaving 2 bases not matched to a gene. CDR1 and CDR2 (germline): MNHEY, SMNVEV (reference sequence). The CDR3 region has the DNA TGTGCCAGCGGGACAGGGGTCTCACCCCTCCACTTT. Protein: CASGTGVSPLHF.

The rearrangement uses TRBV6-1 and TRBJ2-1; 9 bases match TRBD2. The CDR3 is 15 amino acids. Germline values: CDR1 MNHNS, CDR2 SASEGT. Losses at the gene ends were 8 bases for V and 0 bases for J; bases not matched to a gene: 5. Here the CDR3 reads CASRLAESSYNEQFF. CDR3 coding DNA: TGTGCCAGCCGACTAGCGGAAAGCTCCTACAATGAGCAGTTCTTC.

This clonotype came up a few times. This chain links TRBV6-1 with TRBJ2-1; D is ambiguous. The CDR3 is 13 residues long. V gave up 0 bases and J gave up 9 bases, with 9 bases separating them. Germline loops: CDR1 MNHNS, CDR2 SASEGT. The CDR3 DNA follows: TGTGCCAGCAGTGAAGCGATAGGGATTGAGCAGTTCTTC. Protein sequence: CASSEAIGIEQFF.

The V call is TRBV7-6, the J call TRBJ2-1; weak D call: TRBD2 (5 bases). Germline CDR1 SGHVS, CDR2 FNYEAQ. V was trimmed by 1 base and J by 0 bases, leaving 13 bases between them. The CDR3 loop spans 17 amino acids. The CDR3: CASSLESSASSYNEQFF. The CDR3 bases are TGTGCCAGCAGCTTAGAAAGTAGCGCAAGCTCCTACAATGAGCAGTTCTTC.

This sequence joins TRBV6-8 and TRBJ1-4, with unresolved D. The CDR3 length is 14 residues. CDR1 is MNHGY, CDR2 SAAAGT, per germline. The V gene lost 0 bases and the J gene lost 5 bases, with 7 bases spanning the gap. The CDR3 region is CASSYSLTNEKLFF. The CDR3 DNA reads TGTGCCAGCAGTTACTCCCTTACAAATGAAAAACTGTTTTTT.

This sequence joins TRBV6-4 and TRBJ2-1, with 9 positions matching TRBD2. V was pared by 6 bases and J by 5 bases, with 5 bases of the junction left unmatched. Germline V gene sequence: CDR1 MRHNA, CDR2 SNTAGT. The CDR3 loop spans 14 amino acids. The DNA of the CDR3 is TGTGCCAGCAGCGCGGGAGGGGAAAACAATGAGCAGTTCTTC. Residues: CASSAGGENNEQFF.

The J gene is TRBJ2-1, the V gene TRBV12-3 or TRBV12-4; the D gene is possibly TRBD1 (6 bases). The tail of the sequence fits TRBJ2-7 better, so the J call may be wrong. The CDR3 runs to 16 residues. CDR3: CASSLGGRSSYNEQYF. CDR3 DNA sequence: TGTGCCAGCAGTTTAGGGGGGCGGAGCTCCTACAATGAGCAGTACTTC.

The chain joins TRBV6-4 to TRBJ2-4; 9 bases are shared with TRBD1. The J call is uncertain, as TRBJ2-7 better fits the DNA end. Germline V gene sequence: CDR1 MRHNA, CDR2 SNTAGT. This CDR3 region has 11 residues. For the CDR3, the DNA is TGTGCCAGTGGGACAGGGAGCGAGCAGTACTTC. This sequence encodes CASGTGSEQYF.

This clonotype was seen more than once but under ten times. The chain is built from TRBV11-3 and TRBJ2-7, with no clear D. V was clipped by 5 bases and J by 9 bases, with 8 bases between them. Germline V gene lookup returns CDR1 SGHNT and CDR2 YENEEA. This CDR3 region has 10 residues. CDR3 loop: CASSPRVQYF. CDR3 DNA sequence: TGTGCCAGCAGCCCCCGGGTGCAGTACTTC.

This clonotype has just a few counts. This sequence joins TRBV6-1 and TRBJ2-1, with unresolved D. V shed 2 bases and J shed 10 bases, with 9 bases lying between them. CDR3 size: 12 residues. Germline assignment: CDR1 MNHNS and CDR2 SASEGT. DNA of the CDR3: TGTGCCAGCAGTGAATTAAGCTACGAGCAGTTCTTC. Translating it yields CASSELSYEQFF.

The chain employs TRBV7-8 and TRBJ2-1; TRBD1 matches 9 bases. Germline V gives CDR1 SGHVS, CDR2 FQNEAQ. The CDR3 totals 16 residues. Germline trimming cut 10 bases from V and 5 bases from J; bases unmatched to any gene: 15. The DNA of the CDR3 is TGTGCCAATACGCCTGCCGGGACAGGGAGACACAATGAGCAGTTCTTC. It codes for CANTPAGTGRHNEQFF. Variable domain in full (rest from reference TRBV7-8 and TRBJ2-1): GAGVSQSPRYKVAKRGQDVALRCDPISGHVSLFWYQQALGQGPEFLTYFQNEAQLDKSGLPSDRFFAERPEGSVSTLKIQRTQQEDSAVYLCANTPAGTGRHNEQFFGPGTRLTVL.

This clonotype was counted a few times. This chain joins TRBV6-1 and TRBJ2-1; 13 bases line up with TRBD2. This CDR3 is built from 16 residues. CDR1 and CDR2 (germline): MNHNS, SASEGT. V lost 0 bases, J lost 8 bases, and 4 bases stayed unmatched. The CDR3 DNA sequence: TGTGCCAGCAGTGAAGCGAGGACTAGCGGGAGCGATGAGCAGTTCTTC. Encoded protein: CASSEARTSGSDEQFF.

The rearrangement links TRBV11-3 to TRBJ1-2; a possible D gene is TRBD1 (5 bases). The CDR3 loop spans 16 amino acids. Trimming stripped 0 bases from V and 4 bases from J, with 15 bases between. The germline CDR1 and CDR2 sequences are SGHNT and YENEEA. This CDR3 reads CASSLEGREGRYGYTF. Written as DNA, the CDR3 is TGTGCCAGCAGCTTAGAAGGCAGGGAAGGACGCTATGGCTACACCTTC.